The 25 T cell receptor beta chains listed next were all sequenced from one sample in a study of shared clonotypes between healthy human individuals. CD45RO-negative, CCR7-selected cells formed the naive CD8 fraction, which excluded terminally differentiated effector memory CD45RA+ cells. Sequencing used immunoSEQ multiplex PCR; TCRdb keeps in-frame clones, though not all of them. In the table there are around 1.9 million clones, just over 90% of which are singletons. Sequencing used naive CD8+ T cells from PBMCs. The receptors here all came from a man younger than 30 in good health. Some clones in this sample may be carry-over from other donors' samples.

J is TRBJ1-4 and V is TRBV4-2; D gene unclear. This CDR3 spans 16 amino acids. V gave up 1 base and J gave up 0 bases, with 9 bases separating them. Germline CDR1 is LGHNA and CDR2 is YNFKEQ. DNA of the CDR3: TGTGCCAGCAGCCAAGTGACGCAAGCAACTAATGAAAAACTGTTTTTT. Amino acid sequence: CASSQVTQATNEKLFF.

This sequence joins TRBV5-5 and TRBJ2-1; a possible D gene is TRBD2 (6 bases). Trimming stripped 2 bases from V and 6 bases from J, with 21 bases between. CDR1 SGHKS and CDR2 YYEKEE come from the germline V gene (reference sequence). The CDR3 consists of 17 residues. The CDR3 loop reads CASSFAGTGSVGNEQFF. The CDR3 nucleotides are TGTGCCAGCAGCTTCGCGGGGACGGGGAGCGTCGGCAATGAGCAGTTCTTC.

The chain joins TRBV2 to TRBJ1-5; D unresolved. Germline assignment: CDR1 SNHLY and CDR2 FYNNEI. There are 15 residues in the CDR3. With 7 bases removed from V and 5 bases from J, the gap between germline ends came to 18 bases. This chain's CDR3 is CASKPTLGFDQPQHF. The CDR3 DNA follows: TGTGCCAGCAAACCGACTCTGGGATTTGATCAGCCCCAGCATTTT.

This clone was seen just once. The chain uses TRBV9 and TRBJ1-2; perhaps TRBD1 as D (5 bases). This CDR3 region has 18 residues. V dropped 0 bases and J dropped 0 bases, with 18 bases sitting between them. The germline CDR1 and CDR2 sequences are SGDLS and YYNGEE. Here the CDR3 reads CASSVDGTAGWANYGYTF. Here the CDR3 DNA reads TGTGCCAGCAGCGTAGATGGGACGGCCGGGTGGGCTAACTATGGCTACACCTTC.

The sample holds one count of this clone. The chain links TRBV27 to TRBJ2-1; 7 bases fit TRBD2. Germline V lookup: CDR1 MNHEY, CDR2 SMNVEV (reference sequence). The ends lost 4 bases at V and 7 bases at J; junction bases unmatched: 10. The CDR3 covers 15 residues. For the CDR3, the DNA is TGTGCCAGCAGTTCCAGGCTCCAAGCGGGGAATGAGCAGTTCTTC. It specifies CASSSRLQAGNEQFF.

The chain combines TRBV2 with TRBJ2-3; TRBD1 matches 7 bases. The CDR3 totals 15 residues. After removal of 5 bases from V and 3 bases from J, the junction contained 8 bases not matched to a gene. CDR1 is SNHLY, CDR2 FYNNEI, per germline. CDR3 residues: CASSPLTGLTDTQYF. Here the CDR3 DNA reads TGTGCCAGCAGTCCACTGACAGGGCTAACAGATACGCAGTATTTT. Combining the CDR3 with reference TRBV2 and TRBJ2-3 gives the whole variable domain EPEVTQTPSHQVTQMGQEVILRCVPISNHLYFYWYRQILGQKVEFLVSFYNNEISEKSEIFDDQFSVERPDGSNFTLKIRSTKLEDSAMYFCASSPLTGLTDTQYFGPGTRLTVL.

This chain joins TRBV27 and TRBJ2-1; TRBD2 is a possible D gene (7 bases). The V end was cut by 8 bases, the J end by 9 bases, with 23 bases between. The germline CDR1 and CDR2 sequences are MNHEY and SMNVEV (reference sequence). This CDR3 contains 15 residues. The CDR3 loop reads CASAHSGEGVGEQFF. The DNA for the CDR3 is TGTGCCAGCGCCCACTCAGGGGAGGGTGTAGGTGAGCAGTTCTTC.

This chain links TRBV27 with TRBJ1-1; perhaps TRBD1 as D (5 bases). With 2 bases removed from V and 6 bases from J, the gap between germline ends came to 10 bases. CDR3 size: 13 residues. Germline CDR1 reads MNHEY; CDR2 reads SMNVEV (reference sequence). Written as DNA, the CDR3 is TGTGCCAGCAGTTTAGCGAGGGGCGCTGAAGCTTTCTTT. Its protein product is CASSLARGAEAFF.

The rearrangement links TRBV28 to TRBJ2-7, with D possibly matching TRBD1 (5 bases). The CDR3 consists of 15 residues. CDR1 is MDHEN, CDR2 SYDVKM, per germline. The V gene lost 3 bases and the J gene lost 6 bases, with 18 bases spanning the gap. CDR3 DNA sequence: TGTGCCAGCAGTTTTATCCTTAGGGCAGGGATCGAGCAGTACTTC. Its translation: CASSFILRAGIEQYF.

A few counts support this clone. The DNA of the CDR3 is TGCAGCGTTGAAATGACAGGGGAAGCTTTCTTT. Protein: CSVEMTGEAFF. The chain uses TRBV29-1 and TRBJ1-1; 7 bases map to TRBD1. In germline, CDR1 is SQVTM, CDR2 ANQGSEA. The ends lost 2 bases at V and 8 bases at J; junction bases unmatched: 2. CDR3 length equals 11 residues.

The CDR3 region is CASSFSGGMEAHSNQPQHF. The DNA for the CDR3 is TGTGCCAGCAGTTTCTCCGGAGGGATGGAGGCTCATAGCAATCAGCCCCAGCATTTT. The V gene is TRBV28, the J gene TRBJ1-5; no clear D. Germline CDR1 MDHEN, CDR2 SYDVKM. The CDR3 loop spans 19 amino acids. V shed 3 bases and J shed 0 bases, with 21 bases lying between them.

V gene TRBV28 combines with J gene TRBJ2-7; TRBD1 matches at 9 bases. This CDR3 is 15 amino acids long. Germline V CDR1 and CDR2: MDHEN, SYDVKM. J lost 6 bases, V lost 2 bases, and 8 bases had no gene match. CDR3 region: CASSLSGTGYFEQYF. The CDR3 DNA sequence: TGTGCCAGCAGTTTAAGTGGGACAGGGTATTTCGAGCAGTACTTC.

The chain recombines TRBV7-2 with TRBJ2-5; 7 nucleotides match TRBD1. CDR3 size: 15 residues. Germline V gives CDR1 SGHTA, CDR2 FQGNSA. V gave up 5 bases and J gave up 2 bases; unmatched junction bases: 8. This chain's CDR3 is CASSPGTVAQETQYF. The CDR3 nucleotides are TGTGCCAGCAGCCCCGGGACAGTAGCGCAAGAGACCCAGTACTTC. Full variable domain (outside the CDR3, taken from reference TRBV7-2 and TRBJ2-5): GAGVSQSPSNKVTEKGKDVELRCDPISGHTALYWYRQSLGQGLEFLIYFQGNSAPDKSGLPSDRFSAERTGGSVSTLTIQRTQQEDSAVYLCASSPGTVAQETQYFGPGTRLLVL.

For the CDR3, the DNA is TGCGCCAGCAGCCAAGAGGGAGGGGGCAGTGTAAAACCTGAAGCTTTCTTT. Amino acids: CASSQEGGGSVKPEAFF. V gene TRBV4-3 combines with J gene TRBJ1-1, with 7 bases fitting TRBD1. J gave up 6 bases and V 0 bases, and 13 bases lay outside the gene matches. The CDR3 runs 17 residues. Germline-derived CDR1 and CDR2 are LGHNA and YSLEER.

This rearrangement joins TRBV7-8 to TRBJ2-7; 7 nucleotides match TRBD2. V dropped 5 bases and J dropped 3; count of bases not matched to a gene: 13. Germline V gene sequence: CDR1 SGHVS, CDR2 FQNEAQ. The CDR3 consists of 16 residues. CDR3 sequence: CASSPKIASGIYEQYF. The CDR3 nucleotides are TGTGCCAGCAGCCCCAAGATCGCTAGCGGAATCTACGAGCAGTACTTC.

The rearrangement uses TRBV9 and TRBJ1-2; maybe TRBD1 (6 bases). Germline CDR1 and CDR2: SGDLS and YYNGEE. This CDR3 is 14 amino acids long. Between the trimmed V and J ends, which lost 2 bases and 8 bases, there was a span of 16 bases. As DNA, the CDR3 is TGTGCCAGCAGCGTCGGGGGACAACCCCTGGGCTACACCTTC. Translated, it gives CASSVGGQPLGYTF.

The chain is built from TRBV5-4 and TRBJ2-7; TRBD2 matches at 7 bases. Trimming at V came to 0 bases and at J to 0 bases, leaving 6 bases not matched to a gene. Germline V gene lookup returns CDR1 SGHNT and CDR2 YYREEE (reference sequence). The CDR3 is 16 residues long. This chain's CDR3 is CASSLDRREHSYEQYF. The CDR3 DNA sequence: TGTGCCAGCAGCTTGGATCGGCGGGAGCACTCCTACGAGCAGTACTTC.

With respect to this clone: This CDR3 is also generated by other DNA sequences in the sample. The chain recombines TRBV28 with TRBJ2-7; possible D gene TRBD2, 6 bases. The V gene lost 6 bases and the J gene lost 3 bases, with 9 bases spanning the gap. The V gene's germline CDR1 is MDHEN and CDR2 SYDVKM. CDR3 length equals 12 residues. The CDR3, as DNA: TGTGCCAGCAGCTGGGGGGACTACGAGCAGTACTTC. Amino acids: CASSWGDYEQYF.

The chain recombines TRBV27 with TRBJ2-3, with 8 positions matching TRBD1. The CDR3 extends over 17 amino acids. Germline CDR1 MNHEY, CDR2 SMNVEV (reference sequence). Trimming removed 5 bases from V and 3 bases from J; junction bases left unmatched: 13. CDR3 loop: CASSLRQGSAWTDTQYF. For the CDR3, the DNA is TGTGCCAGCAGTCTGAGACAGGGGAGTGCGTGGACAGATACGCAGTATTTT.

The chain has TRBV6-1 and TRBJ1-1; the D is unclear. Trimming removed 4 bases from V and 0 bases from J, with 9 bases in between. The CDR3 has 14 amino acids. Germline CDR1 MNHNS, CDR2 SASEGT. The CDR3 sequence: CASSARHMNTEAFF. Here the CDR3 DNA reads TGTGCCAGCAGTGCCCGACATATGAACACTGAAGCTTTCTTT.

This rearrangement joins TRBV19 to TRBJ1-1; no firm D call. The length of the CDR3 is 13 residues. The V gene's germline CDR1 is LNHDA and CDR2 SQIVND (reference sequence). V was pared by 6 bases and J by 1 base, with 9 bases between. CDR3 nucleotide sequence: TGTGCCAGTAGCCACGGAGGGAACACTGAAGCTTTCTTT. It encodes CASSHGGNTEAFF.

Only one count was recorded for this clone. This chain joins TRBV5-1 and TRBJ1-1, with D maybe TRBD1 (5 bases). CDR3 length equals 11 residues. Germline V CDR1 and CDR2: SGHRS, YFSETQ. Deletions cut 6 bases from V and 4 bases from J, with 7 bases between. The CDR3 DNA follows: TGCGCCAGCATTCAGGGCACTGAAGCTTTCTTT. It translates to CASIQGTEAFF.

The rearrangement joins TRBV5-6 to TRBJ2-1, with a possible D match to TRBD2 (6 bases). The germline V gene has CDR1 SGHDT and CDR2 YYEEEE. CDR3 size: 14 residues. The germline V and J ends were trimmed by 5 bases and 4 bases, with 13 bases remaining between them. The CDR3 DNA reads TGTGCCAGCAGAGGGATCCGGGGGTACAATGAGCAGTTCTTC. This translates into CASRGIRGYNEQFF. Supplemented by reference TRBV5-6 and TRBJ2-1, the full variable domain reads DAGVTQSPTHLIKTRGQQVTLRCSPKSGHDTVSWYQQALGQGPQFIFQYYEEEERQRGNFPDRFSGHQFPNYSSELNVNALLLGDSALYLCASRGIRGYNEQFFGPGTRLTVL.

The V and J genes are TRBV9 and TRBJ2-3; 7 nucleotides match TRBD2. CDR3 size: 15 residues. Per germline, CDR1 SGDLS and CDR2 YYNGEE. V dropped 4 bases and J dropped 2; count of bases not matched to a gene: 7. The CDR3 DNA reads TGTGCCAGCAGCCCATGGACTAGGCCCACAGATACGCAGTATTTT. This sequence encodes CASSPWTRPTDTQYF.

The chain links TRBV4-2 to TRBJ2-3; D may be TRBD1 or TRBD2 (5 bases each). Trimming cost V 6 bases and J 4 bases, with 20 bases left between them. There are 16 residues in the CDR3. Germline values: CDR1 LGHNA, CDR2 YNFKEQ. This CDR3 reads CASRDSGRLLPDTQYF. The DNA of the CDR3 is TGTGCCAGCAGAGATTCGGGACGCTTGCTCCCAGATACGCAGTATTTT.